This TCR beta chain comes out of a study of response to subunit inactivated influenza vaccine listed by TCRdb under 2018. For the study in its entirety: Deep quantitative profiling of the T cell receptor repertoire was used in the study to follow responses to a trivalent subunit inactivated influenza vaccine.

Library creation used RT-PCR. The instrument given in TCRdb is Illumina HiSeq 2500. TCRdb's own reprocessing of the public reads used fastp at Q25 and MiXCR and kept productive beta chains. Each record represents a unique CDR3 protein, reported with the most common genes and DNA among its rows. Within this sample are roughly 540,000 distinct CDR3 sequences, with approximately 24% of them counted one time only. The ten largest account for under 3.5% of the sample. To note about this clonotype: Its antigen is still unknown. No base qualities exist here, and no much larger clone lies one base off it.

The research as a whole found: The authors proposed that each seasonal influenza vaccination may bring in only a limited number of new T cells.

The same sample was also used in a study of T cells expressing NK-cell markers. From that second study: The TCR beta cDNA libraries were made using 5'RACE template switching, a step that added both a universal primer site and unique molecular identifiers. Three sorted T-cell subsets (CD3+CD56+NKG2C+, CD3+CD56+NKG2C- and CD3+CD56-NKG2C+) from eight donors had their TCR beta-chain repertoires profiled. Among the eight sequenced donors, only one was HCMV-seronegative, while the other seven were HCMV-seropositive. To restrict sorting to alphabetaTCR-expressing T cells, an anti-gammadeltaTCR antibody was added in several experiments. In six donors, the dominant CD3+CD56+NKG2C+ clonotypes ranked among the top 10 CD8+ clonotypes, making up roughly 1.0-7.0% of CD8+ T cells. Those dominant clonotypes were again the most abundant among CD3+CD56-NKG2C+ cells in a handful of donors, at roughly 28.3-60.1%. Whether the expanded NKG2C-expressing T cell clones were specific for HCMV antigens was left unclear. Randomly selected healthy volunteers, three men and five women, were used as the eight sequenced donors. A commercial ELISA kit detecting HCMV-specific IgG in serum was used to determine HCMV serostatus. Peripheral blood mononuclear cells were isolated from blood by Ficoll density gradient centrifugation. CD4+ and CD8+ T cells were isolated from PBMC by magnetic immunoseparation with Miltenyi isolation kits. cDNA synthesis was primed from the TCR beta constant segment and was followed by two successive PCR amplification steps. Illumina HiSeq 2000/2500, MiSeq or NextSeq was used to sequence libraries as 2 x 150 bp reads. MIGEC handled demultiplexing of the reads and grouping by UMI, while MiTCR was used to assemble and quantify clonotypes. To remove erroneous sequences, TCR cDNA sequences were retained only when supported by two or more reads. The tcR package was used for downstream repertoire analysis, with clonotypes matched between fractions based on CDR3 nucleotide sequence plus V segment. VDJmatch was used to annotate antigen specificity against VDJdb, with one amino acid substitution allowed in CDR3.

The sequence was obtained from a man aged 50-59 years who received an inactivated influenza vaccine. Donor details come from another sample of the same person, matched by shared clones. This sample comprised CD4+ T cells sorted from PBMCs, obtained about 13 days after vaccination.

The CDR3 reads CASSTGTALQHF. The DNA sequence is given as TGTGCCAGCAGCACAGGGACAGCCCTCCAGCATTTT. In this chain, TRBV7-2 is recombined with TRBJ1-5; 7 bases in the middle match TRBD1. From V the trimming removes 5 bases and from J it removes 12 bases, while the gene matches leave 7 bases of the junction unaccounted for. There are 12 amino acids in the CDR3, from cysteine to phenylalanine inclusive. The only DNA kept is the CDR3, 36 bases in frame from the first base. For CDR1 and CDR2, the germline V gene lists SGHTA and FQGNSA.